This T cell receptor (beta chain) was profiled in a study of blood T cell repertoires in COVID-19. Study-wide context: The samples span acute and convalescent COVID-19 from the United States, Italy and Spain. Nucleic acid was either cDNA or gDNA, and it came from T cells, B-cell-depleted T cells, or PBMCs.

Original handling: Nucleated cell number was recorded as an estimate derived from reference gene primer amplification. Some clones are missing from TCRdb's copy, which holds only in-frame ones; the method was immunoSEQ multiplex PCR. The V and J calls and clone size were taken over from that table, and D and trimming were inferred from the DNA. The sample includes some 86,000 clones, about 85% of them seen just once. The CDR3 sequence is 10 residues long. Germline V gives CDR1 MNHEY, CDR2 SVGAGI. V lost 6 bases and J lost 5, with 4 bases in between. The TCR originated in a woman in her 70s with acute or convalescent COVID-19. Sequences were obtained from peripheral blood. This rearrangement joins TRBV6-5 to TRBJ2-5, with unresolved D. In DNA form, the CDR3 reads TGTGCCAGCAGGAGGGAGACCCAGTACTTC. Translation: CASRRETQYF.